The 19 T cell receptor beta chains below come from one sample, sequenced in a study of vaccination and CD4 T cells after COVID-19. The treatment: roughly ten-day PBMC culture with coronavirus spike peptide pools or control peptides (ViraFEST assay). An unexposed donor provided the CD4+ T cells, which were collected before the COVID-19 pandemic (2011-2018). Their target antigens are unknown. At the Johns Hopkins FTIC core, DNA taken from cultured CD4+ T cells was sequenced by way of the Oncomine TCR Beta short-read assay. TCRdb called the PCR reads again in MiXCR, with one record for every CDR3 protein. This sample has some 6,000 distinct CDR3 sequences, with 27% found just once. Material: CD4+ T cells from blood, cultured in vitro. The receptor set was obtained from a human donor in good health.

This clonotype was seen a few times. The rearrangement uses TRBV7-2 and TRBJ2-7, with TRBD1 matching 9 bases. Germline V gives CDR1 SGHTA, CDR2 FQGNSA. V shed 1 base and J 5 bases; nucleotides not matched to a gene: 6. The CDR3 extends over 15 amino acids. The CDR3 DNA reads TGTGCCAGCAGCTTAGACAGGGGGCGAATTGACGAGCAGTACTTC. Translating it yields CASSLDRGRIDEQYF.

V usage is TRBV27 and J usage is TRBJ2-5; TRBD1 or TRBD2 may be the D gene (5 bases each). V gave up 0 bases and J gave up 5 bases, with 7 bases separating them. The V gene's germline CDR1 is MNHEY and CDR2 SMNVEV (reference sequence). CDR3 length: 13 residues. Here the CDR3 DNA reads TGTGCCAGCAGTTTATCCTGGGGGGAGACCCAGTACTTC. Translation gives CASSLSWGETQYF.

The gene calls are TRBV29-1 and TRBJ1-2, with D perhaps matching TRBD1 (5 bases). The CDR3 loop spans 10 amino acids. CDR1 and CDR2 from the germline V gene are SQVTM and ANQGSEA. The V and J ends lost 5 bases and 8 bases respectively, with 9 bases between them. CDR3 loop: CSVSGAGYTF. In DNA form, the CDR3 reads TGCAGCGTTTCCGGGGCCGGCTACACCTTC.

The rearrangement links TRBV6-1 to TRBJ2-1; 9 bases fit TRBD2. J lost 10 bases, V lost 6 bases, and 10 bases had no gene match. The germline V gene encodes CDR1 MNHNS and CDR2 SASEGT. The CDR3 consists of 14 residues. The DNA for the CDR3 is TGTGCCAGCAGGACTAGCGGTGACGTCCCAGAGCAGTTCTTC. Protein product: CASRTSGDVPEQFF.

The CDR3 DNA is TGTGCCAGCAGCCCTACACAGGGTAATACGCAGTATTTT. This codes for CASSPTQGNTQYF. This chain connects TRBV7-9 to TRBJ2-3; the D gene is possibly TRBD1 (6 bases). The germline CDR1 and CDR2 sequences are SEHNR and FQNEAQ (reference sequence). V lost 5 bases and J 7 bases, leaving 13 bases between the germline ends. The CDR3 has 13 amino acids. Complete variable domain (other parts from reference TRBV7-9 and TRBJ2-3): DTGVSQNPRHKITKRGQNVTFRCDPISEHNRLYWYRQTLGQGPEFLTYFQNEAQLEKSRLLSDRFSAERPKGSFSTLEIQRTEQGDSAMYLCASSPTQGNTQYFGPGTRLTVL.

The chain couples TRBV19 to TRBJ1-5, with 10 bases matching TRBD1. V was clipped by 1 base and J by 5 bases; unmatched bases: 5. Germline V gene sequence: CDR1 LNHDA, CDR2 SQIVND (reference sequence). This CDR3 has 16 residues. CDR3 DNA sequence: TGTGCCAGTAGTATAGGAGGGGGGACAGGGGATCAGCCCCAGCATTTT. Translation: CASSIGGGTGDQPQHF.

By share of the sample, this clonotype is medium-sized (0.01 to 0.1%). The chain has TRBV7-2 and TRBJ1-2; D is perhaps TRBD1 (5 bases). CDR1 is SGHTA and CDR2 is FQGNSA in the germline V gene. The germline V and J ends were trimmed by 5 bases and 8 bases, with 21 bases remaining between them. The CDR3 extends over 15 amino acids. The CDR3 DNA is TGTGCCAGCAGCCCGACAGCCGGGCCCTCGAGGGGCTACACCTTC. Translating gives CASSPTAGPSRGYTF.

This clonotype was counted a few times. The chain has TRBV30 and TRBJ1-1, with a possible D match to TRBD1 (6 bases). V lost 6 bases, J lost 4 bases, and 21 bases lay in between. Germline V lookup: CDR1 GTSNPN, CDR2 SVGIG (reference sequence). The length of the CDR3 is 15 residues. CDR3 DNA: TGTGCCTGTCCAGGGGCAGTCAGCAGTGGCACTGAAGCTTTCTTT. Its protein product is CACPGAVSSGTEAFF.

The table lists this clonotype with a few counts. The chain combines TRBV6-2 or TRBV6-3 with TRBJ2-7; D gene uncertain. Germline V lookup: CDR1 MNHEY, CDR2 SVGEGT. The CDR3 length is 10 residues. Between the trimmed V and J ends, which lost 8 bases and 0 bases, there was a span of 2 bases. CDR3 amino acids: CASASYEQYF. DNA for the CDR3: TGTGCCAGCGCCTCCTACGAGCAGTACTTC.

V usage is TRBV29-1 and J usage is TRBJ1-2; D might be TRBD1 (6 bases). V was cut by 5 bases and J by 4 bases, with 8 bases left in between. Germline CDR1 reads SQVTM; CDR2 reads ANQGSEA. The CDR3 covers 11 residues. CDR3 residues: CSVNRAYGYTF. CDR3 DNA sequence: TGCAGCGTTAACAGGGCCTATGGCTACACCTTC.

CDR3 DNA sequence: TGTGCCAGCAGCCTGACAGACTTGAACACTGAAGCTTTCTTT. Residues: CASSLTDLNTEAFF. The J gene is TRBJ1-1, the V gene TRBV7-9; tentative D call: TRBD1 (5 bases). This CDR3 has 14 amino acids. Trimming took off 5 bases at V and 0 bases at J, with 10 bases between the two ends. Germline CDR1 SEHNR, CDR2 FQNEAQ (reference sequence). The full variable domain, completed using reference TRBV7-9 and TRBJ1-1, is DTGVSQNPRHKITKRGQNVTFRCDPISEHNRLYWYRQTLGQGPEFLTYFQNEAQLEKSRLLSDRFSAERPKGSFSTLEIQRTEQGDSAMYLCASSLTDLNTEAFFGQGTRLTVV.

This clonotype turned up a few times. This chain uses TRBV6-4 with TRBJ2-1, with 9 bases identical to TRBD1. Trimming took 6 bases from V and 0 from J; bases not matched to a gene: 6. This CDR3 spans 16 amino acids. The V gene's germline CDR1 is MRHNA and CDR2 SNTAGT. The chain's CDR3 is CASRGTGWSSYNEQFF. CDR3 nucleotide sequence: TGTGCCAGCAGGGGGACAGGGTGGAGCTCCTACAATGAGCAGTTCTTC.

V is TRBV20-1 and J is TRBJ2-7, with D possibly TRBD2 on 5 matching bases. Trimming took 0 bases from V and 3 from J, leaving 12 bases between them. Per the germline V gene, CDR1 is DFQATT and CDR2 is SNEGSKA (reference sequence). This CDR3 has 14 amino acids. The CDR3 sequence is CSARDMTGNYEQYF. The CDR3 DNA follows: TGCAGTGCTAGAGATATGACGGGAAACTACGAGCAGTACTTC.

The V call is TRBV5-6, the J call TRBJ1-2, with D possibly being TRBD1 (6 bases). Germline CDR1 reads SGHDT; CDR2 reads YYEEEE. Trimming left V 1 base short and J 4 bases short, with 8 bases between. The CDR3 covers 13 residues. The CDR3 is CASSLSGAYGYTF. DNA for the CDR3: TGTGCCAGCAGCTTGTCAGGGGCCTATGGCTACACCTTC.

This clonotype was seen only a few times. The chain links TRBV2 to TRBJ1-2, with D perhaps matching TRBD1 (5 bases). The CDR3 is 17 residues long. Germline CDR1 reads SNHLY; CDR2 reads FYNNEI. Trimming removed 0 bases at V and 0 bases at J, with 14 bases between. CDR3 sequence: CASSEARSGAPNYGYTF. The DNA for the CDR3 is TGTGCCAGCAGTGAAGCTAGGAGTGGGGCTCCTAACTATGGCTACACCTTC. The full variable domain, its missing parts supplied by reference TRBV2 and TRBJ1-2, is EPEVTQTPSHQVTQMGQEVILRCVPISNHLYFYWYRQILGQKVEFLVSFYNNEISEKSEIFDDQFSVERPDGSNFTLKIRSTKLEDSAMYFCASSEARSGAPNYGYTFGSGTRLTVV.

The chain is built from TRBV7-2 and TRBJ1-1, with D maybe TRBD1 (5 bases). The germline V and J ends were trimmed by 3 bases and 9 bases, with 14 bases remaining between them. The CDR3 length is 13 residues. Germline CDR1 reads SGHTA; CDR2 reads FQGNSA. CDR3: CASSLGEGSQAFF. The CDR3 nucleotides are TGTGCCAGCAGCTTGGGGGAGGGATCTCAAGCTTTCTTT.

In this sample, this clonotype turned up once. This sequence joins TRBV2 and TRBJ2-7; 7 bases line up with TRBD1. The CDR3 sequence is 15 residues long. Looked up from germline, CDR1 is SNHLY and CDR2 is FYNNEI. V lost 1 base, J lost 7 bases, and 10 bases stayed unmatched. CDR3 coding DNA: TGTGCCAGCAGTGAAGAGGGGGCCCGGTCGGCTGAGCAGTACTTC. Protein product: CASSEEGARSAEQYF.

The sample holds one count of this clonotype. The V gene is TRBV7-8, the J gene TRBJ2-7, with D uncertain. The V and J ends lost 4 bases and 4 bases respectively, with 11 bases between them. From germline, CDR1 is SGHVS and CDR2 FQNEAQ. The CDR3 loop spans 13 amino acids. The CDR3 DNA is TGTGCCAGCAGCTCCAACATAAATTACGAGCAGTACTTC. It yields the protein CASSSNINYEQYF.

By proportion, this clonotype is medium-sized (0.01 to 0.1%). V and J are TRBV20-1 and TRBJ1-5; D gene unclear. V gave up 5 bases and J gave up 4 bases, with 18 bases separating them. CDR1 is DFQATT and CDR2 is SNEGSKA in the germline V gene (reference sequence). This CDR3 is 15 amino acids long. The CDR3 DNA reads TGCAGTGCTTCCCCTCAGAGAGGGCGGAATCAGCCCCAGCATTTT. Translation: CSASPQRGRNQPQHF.